These 3 T cell receptor beta chains share one sample of origin, sequenced in a study of Ad26.COV2.S vaccination and SARS-CoV-2 variants (dated by TCRdb to 2020 to 2022). Library method: the immunoSEQ multiplex PCR assay. TCRdb retrieved this table from immuneACCESS and kept in-frame rearrangements only. Not all clones are present; in checked studies, unresolved V genes account for under half, and no reason is known for the remainder. This sample is represented by hundreds of thousands of clones; roughly 90% of them were singletons. Of the sample, around 6.6% is held by the ten largest clones. Reading the label with the study, this specimen's treatment or condition is: roughly 18 received Ad26.COV2.S at low or high dose, single or two shots; five or six received placebo; per-sample allocation not given. Repertoires of vaccine and placebo recipients were sequenced from samples taken on day 63 after the first injection.

The specimen comprised peripheral blood, sampled in a trial of Ad26.COV2.S vaccine versus placebo. All receptors derive from a person aged 18-60 years who received the Ad26.COV2.S COVID-19 vaccine or a placebo.

This rearrangement joins TRBV6-2 or TRBV6-3 to TRBJ1-5, with D unclear. Trimming removed 0 bases from V and 11 bases from J, with 11 bases in between. Looked up from germline, CDR1 is MNHEY and CDR2 is SVGEGT. The CDR3 runs to 13 residues. The CDR3 DNA reads TGTGCCAGCAGTTACTCGAGGAAGGGTTCCCAGCATTTT. Its protein product is CASSYSRKGSQHF.

The chain employs TRBV7-9 and TRBJ2-5; a possible D gene is TRBD1 (5 bases). Germline lookup yields CDR1 SEHNR and CDR2 FQNEAQ (reference sequence). This CDR3 contains 15 residues. V lost 5 bases and J lost 5, with 18 bases in between. DNA for the CDR3: TGTGCCAGCAGCCCACGTCAGGGCCGAGGCGAGACCCAGTACTTC. Encoded protein: CASSPRQGRGETQYF.

The CDR3 spells CASSLNQGYVRYTF. Here the CDR3 DNA reads TGTGCCAGCAGCTTAAATCAGGGCTATGTGAGATACACCTTC. The gene calls are TRBV7-2 and TRBJ1-2; D is possibly TRBD1 (5 bases). The CDR3 is made up of 14 amino acids. Trimming took 2 bases from V and 11 from J, leaving 18 bases between them. CDR1 and CDR2 from the germline V gene are SGHTA and FQGNSA.